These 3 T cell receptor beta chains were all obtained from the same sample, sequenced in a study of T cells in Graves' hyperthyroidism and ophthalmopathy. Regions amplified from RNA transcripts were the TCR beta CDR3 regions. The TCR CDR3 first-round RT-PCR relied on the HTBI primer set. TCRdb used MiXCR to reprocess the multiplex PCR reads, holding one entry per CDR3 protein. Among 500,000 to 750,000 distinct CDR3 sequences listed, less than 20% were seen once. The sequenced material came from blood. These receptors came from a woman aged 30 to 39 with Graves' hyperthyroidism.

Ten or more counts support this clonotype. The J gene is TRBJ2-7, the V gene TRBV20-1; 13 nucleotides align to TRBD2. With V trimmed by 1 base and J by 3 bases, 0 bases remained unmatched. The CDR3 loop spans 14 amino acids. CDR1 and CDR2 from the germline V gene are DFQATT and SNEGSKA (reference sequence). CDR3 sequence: CSARGTSGSYEQYF. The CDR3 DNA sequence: TGCAGTGCTAGAGGGACTAGCGGGAGCTACGAGCAGTACTTC.

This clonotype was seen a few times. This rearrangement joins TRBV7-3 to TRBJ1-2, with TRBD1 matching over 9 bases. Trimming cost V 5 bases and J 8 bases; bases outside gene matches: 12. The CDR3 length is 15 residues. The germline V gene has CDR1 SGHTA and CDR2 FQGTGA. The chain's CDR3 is CASSQTTGGNGGYTF. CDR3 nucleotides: TGTGCCAGCAGCCAAACGACAGGGGGTAACGGCGGCTACACCTTC.

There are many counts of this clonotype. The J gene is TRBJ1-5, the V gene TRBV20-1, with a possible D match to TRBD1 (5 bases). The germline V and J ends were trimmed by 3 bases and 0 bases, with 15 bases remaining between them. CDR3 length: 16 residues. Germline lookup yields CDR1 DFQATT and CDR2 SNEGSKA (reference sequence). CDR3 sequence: CSASSDRKFSNQPQHF. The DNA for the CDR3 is TGCAGTGCTAGCTCAGACAGAAAATTTAGCAATCAGCCCCAGCATTTT.